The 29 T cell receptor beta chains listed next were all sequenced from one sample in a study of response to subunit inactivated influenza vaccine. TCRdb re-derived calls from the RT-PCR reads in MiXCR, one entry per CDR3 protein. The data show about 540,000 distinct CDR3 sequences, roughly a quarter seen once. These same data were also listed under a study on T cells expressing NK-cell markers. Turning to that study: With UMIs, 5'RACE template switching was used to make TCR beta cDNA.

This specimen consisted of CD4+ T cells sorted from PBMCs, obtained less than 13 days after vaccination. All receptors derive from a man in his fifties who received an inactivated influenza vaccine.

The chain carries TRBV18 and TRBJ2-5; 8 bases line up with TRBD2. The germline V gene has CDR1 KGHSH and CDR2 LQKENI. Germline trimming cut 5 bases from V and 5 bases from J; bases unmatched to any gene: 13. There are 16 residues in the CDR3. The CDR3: CASSATTLAVGETQYF. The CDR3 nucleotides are TGTGCCAGCTCAGCCACCACACTAGCGGTTGGGGAGACCCAGTACTTC.

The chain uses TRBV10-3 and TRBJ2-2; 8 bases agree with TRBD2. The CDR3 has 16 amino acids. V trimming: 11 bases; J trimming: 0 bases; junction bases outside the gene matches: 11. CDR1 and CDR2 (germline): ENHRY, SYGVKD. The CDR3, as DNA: TGTGCCTCTCGACTAGCGAGTATTTCGAACACCGGGGAGCTGTTTTTT. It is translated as CASRLASISNTGELFF.

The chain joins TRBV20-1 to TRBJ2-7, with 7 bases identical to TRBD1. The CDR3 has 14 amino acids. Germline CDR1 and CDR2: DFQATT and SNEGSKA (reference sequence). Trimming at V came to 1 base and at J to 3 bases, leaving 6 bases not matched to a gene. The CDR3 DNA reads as TGCAGTGCTAGAGGAGCTGACAGGGTCTACGAGCAGTACTTC. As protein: CSARGADRVYEQYF.

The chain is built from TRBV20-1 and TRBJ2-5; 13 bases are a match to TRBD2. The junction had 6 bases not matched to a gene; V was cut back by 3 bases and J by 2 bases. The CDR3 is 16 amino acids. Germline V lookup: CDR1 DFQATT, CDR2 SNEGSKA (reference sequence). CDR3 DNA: TGCAGTGCTAGCCCCGGGACTAGCGGGATACAAGAGACCCAGTACTTC. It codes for CSASPGTSGIQETQYF.

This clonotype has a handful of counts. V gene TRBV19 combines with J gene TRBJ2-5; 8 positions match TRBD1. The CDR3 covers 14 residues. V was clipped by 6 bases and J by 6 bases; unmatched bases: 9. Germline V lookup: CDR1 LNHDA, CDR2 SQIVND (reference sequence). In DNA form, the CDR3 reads TGTGCCAGTAGCGGACAGGGACCCGGTCAGACCCAGTACTTC. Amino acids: CASSGQGPGQTQYF.

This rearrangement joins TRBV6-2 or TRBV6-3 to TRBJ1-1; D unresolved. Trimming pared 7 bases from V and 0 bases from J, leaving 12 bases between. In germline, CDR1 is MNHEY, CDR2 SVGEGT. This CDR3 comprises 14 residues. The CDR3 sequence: CASTMSPLNTEAFF. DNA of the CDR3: TGTGCCAGCACAATGAGCCCGCTGAACACTGAAGCTTTCTTT.

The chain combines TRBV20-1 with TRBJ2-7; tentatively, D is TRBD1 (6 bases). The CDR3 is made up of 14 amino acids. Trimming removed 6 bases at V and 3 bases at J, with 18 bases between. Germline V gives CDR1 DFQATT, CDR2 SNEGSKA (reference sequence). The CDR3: CSAPNRDTLYEQYF. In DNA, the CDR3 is TGCAGTGCACCAAACCGGGACACCCTCTACGAGCAGTACTTC.

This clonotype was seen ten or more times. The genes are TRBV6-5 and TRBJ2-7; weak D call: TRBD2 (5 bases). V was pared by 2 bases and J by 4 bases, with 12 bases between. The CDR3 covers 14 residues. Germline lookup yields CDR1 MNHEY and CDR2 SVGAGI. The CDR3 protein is CASSYLGEGYEQYF. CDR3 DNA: TGTGCCAGCAGTTACCTCGGGGAAGGATACGAGCAGTACTTC.

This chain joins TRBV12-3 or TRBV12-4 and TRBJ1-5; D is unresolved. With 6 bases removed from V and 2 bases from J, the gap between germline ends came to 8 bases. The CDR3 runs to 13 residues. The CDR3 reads CASSHTGNQPQHF. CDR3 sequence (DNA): TGTGCCAGCAGCCACACCGGCAATCAGCCCCAGCATTTT.

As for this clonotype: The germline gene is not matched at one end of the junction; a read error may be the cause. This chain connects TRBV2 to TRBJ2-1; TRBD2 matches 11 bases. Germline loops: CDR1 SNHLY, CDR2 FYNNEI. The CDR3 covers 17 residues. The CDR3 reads CTSSFLGLAGSYNEQFF. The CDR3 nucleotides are TGTACCAGCAGTTTCCTCGGACTAGCGGGCTCCTACAATGAGCAGTTCTTC.

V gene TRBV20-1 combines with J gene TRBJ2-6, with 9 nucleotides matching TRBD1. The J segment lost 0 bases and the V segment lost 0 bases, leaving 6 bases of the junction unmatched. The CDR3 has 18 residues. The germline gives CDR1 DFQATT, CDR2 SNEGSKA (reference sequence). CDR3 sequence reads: CSARDPGQGFSGANVLTF. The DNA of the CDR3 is TGCAGTGCTAGAGACCCGGGACAGGGATTCTCTGGGGCCAACGTCCTGACTTTC.

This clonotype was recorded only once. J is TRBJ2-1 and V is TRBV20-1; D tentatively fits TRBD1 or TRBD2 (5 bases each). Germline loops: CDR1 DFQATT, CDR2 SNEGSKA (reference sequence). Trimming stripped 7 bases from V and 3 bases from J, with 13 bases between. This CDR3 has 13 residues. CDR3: CSVPGLIYNEQFF. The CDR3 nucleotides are TGCAGTGTCCCGGGGCTCATCTACAATGAGCAGTTCTTC.

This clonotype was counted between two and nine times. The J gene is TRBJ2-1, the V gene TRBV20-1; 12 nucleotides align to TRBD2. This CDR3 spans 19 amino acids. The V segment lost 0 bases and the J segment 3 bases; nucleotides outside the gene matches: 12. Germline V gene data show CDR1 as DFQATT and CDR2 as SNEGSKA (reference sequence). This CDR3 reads CSARDFLGLTSGSYNEQFF. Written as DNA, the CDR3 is TGCAGTGCTAGAGATTTTTTAGGGCTGACTAGCGGGAGCTACAATGAGCAGTTCTTC.

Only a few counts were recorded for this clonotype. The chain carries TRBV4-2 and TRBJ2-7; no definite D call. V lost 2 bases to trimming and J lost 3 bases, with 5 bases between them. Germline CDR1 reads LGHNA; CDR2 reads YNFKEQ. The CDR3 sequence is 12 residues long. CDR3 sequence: CASSQSNYEQYF. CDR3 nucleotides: TGTGCCAGCAGCCAAAGCAACTACGAGCAGTACTTC.

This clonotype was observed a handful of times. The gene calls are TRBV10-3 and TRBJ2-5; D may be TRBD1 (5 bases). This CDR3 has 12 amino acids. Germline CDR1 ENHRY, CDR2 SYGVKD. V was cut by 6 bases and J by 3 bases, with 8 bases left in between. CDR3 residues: CAIRQAEETQYF. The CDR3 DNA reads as TGTGCCATCAGACAGGCTGAAGAGACCCAGTACTTC.

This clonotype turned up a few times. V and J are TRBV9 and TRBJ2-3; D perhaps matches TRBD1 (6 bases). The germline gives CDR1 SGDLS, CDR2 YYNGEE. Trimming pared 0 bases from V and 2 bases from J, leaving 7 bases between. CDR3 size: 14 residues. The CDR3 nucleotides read TGTGCCAGCAGCGTAGACAGGGACACAGATACGCAGTATTTT. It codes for CASSVDRDTDTQYF.

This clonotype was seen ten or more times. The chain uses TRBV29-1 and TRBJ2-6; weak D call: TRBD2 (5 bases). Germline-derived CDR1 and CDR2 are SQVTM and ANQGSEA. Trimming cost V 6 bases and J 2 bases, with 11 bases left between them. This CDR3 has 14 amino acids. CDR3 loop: CSVLDGAGANVLTF. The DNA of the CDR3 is TGCAGCGTCCTAGACGGGGCTGGGGCCAACGTCCTGACTTTC.

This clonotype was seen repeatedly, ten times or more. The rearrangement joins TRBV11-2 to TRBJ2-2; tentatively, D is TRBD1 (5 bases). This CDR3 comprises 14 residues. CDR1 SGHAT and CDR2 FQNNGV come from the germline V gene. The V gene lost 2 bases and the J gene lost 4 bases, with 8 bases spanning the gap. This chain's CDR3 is CASSLQGATGELFF. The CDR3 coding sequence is TGTGCCAGCAGCTTACAGGGCGCCACCGGGGAGCTGTTTTTT.

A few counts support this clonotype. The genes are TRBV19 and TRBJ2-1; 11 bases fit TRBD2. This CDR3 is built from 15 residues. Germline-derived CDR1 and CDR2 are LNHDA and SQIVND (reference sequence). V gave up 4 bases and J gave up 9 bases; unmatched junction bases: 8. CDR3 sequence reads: CASSNRGLAAGEQFF. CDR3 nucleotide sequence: TGTGCCAGTAGTAACCGGGGACTAGCGGCGGGTGAGCAGTTCTTC.

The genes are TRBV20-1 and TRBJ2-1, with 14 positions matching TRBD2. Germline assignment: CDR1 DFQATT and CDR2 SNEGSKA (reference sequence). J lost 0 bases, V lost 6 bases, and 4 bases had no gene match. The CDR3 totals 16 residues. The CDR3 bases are TGCAGTGCGCAAGGACTAGCGGGAGGCTCCTACAATGAGCAGTTCTTC. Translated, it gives CSAQGLAGGSYNEQFF.

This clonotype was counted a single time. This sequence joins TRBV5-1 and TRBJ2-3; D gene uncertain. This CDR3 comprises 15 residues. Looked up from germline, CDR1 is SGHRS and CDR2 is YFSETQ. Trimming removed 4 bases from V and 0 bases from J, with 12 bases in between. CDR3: CASSAEARSTDTQYF. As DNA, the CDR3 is TGCGCCAGCAGCGCAGAGGCCAGGAGCACAGATACGCAGTATTTT.

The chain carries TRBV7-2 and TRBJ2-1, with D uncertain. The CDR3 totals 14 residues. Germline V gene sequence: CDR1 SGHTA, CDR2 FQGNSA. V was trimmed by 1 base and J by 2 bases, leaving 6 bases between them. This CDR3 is CASSLGATYNEQFF. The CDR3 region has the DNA TGTGCCAGCAGCTTAGGAGCTACCTACAATGAGCAGTTCTTC.

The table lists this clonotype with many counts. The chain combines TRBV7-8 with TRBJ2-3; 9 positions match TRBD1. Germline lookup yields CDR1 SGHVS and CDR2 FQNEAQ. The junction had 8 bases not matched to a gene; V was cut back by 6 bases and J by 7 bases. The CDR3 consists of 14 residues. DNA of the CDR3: TGTGCCAGCAGAAACGGGACAGGGCTGAATACGCAGTATTTT. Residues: CASRNGTGLNTQYF.

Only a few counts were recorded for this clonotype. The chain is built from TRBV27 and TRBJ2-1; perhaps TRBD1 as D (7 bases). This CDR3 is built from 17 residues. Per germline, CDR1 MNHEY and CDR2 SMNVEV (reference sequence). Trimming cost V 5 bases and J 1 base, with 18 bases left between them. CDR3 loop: CASSLRDSGTSYNEQFF. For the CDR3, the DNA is TGTGCCAGCAGTCTCCGGGACAGTGGGACTTCCTACAATGAGCAGTTCTTC.

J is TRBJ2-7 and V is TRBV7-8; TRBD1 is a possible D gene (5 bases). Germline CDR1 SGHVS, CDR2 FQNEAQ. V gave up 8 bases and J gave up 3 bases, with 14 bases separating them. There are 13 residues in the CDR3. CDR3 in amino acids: CASGKTDLYEQYF. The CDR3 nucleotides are TGTGCCAGCGGAAAGACAGACCTCTACGAGCAGTACTTC.

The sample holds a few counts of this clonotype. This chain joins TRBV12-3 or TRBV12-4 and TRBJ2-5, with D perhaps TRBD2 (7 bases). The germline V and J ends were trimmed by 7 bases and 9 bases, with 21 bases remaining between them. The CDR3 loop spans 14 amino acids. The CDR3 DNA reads TGTGCCAGCACTGTTGGGGGGGGGCCACAGGCCCAGTACTTC. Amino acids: CASTVGGGPQAQYF.

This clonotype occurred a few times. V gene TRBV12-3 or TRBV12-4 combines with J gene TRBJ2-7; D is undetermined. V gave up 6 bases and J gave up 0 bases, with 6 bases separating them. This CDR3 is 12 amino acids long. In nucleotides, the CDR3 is TGTGCCAGCAGACGGGTCTCCTACGAGCAGTACTTC. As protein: CASRRVSYEQYF.

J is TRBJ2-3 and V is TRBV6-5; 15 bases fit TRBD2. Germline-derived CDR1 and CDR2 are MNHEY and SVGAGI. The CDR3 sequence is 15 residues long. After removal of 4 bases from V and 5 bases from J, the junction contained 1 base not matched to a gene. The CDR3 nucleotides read TGTGCCAGCAGTTCGGGACTAGCGGGAGGAGATACGCAGTATTTT. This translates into CASSSGLAGGDTQYF.

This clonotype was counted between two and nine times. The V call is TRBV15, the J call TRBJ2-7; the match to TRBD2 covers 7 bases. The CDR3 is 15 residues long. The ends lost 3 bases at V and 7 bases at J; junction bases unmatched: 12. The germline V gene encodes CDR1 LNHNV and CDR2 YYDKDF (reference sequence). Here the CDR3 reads CATSRYRDYEAEQYF. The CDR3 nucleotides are TGTGCCACCAGCAGGTACCGGGACTATGAGGCGGAGCAGTACTTC.